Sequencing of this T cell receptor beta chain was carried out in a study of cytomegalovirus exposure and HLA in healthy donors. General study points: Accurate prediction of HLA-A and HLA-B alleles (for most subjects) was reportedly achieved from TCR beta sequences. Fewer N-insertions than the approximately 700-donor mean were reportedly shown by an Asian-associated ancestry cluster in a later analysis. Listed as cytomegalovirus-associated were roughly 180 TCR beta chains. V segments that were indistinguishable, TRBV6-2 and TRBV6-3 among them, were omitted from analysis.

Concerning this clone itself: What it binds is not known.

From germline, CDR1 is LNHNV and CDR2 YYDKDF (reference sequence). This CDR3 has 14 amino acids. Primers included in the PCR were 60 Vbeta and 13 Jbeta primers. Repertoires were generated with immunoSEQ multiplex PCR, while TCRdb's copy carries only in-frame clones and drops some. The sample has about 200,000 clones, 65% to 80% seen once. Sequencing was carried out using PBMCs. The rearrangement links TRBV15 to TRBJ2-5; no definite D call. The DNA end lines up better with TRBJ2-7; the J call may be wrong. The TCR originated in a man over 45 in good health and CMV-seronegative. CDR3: CATSREYDSYEQYF. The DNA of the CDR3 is TGTGCCACCAGCAGAGAATATGATTCCTACGAGCAGTACTTC.